This TCR beta chain was identified in a study of blood T cell repertoires in COVID-19. Turning to the study itself: Acute and convalescent COVID-19 samples came from the United States, Italy and Spain. Sources were T cells, B-cell-depleted T cells, or PBMCs; the material itself was cDNA or gDNA.

In the authors' methods: Estimates of nucleated cell counts were drawn from the amplification of reference gene primers. Assay: immunoSEQ multiplex PCR; the TCRdb copy retains only in-frame clones and omits some. V and J calls and clone size follow that table, whereas D and trimming were derived from the DNA. The sample records roughly 45,000 clones, approximately 87% being singletons. CDR1 and CDR2 (germline): MGHRA, YSYEKL. The CDR3 has 16 residues. The V end lost 1 base, the J end lost 2 bases, and 15 bases lay between the germline ends. The receptor's source is a human donor in a cohort sampled during active COVID-19. The chain has TRBV4-1 and TRBJ2-7, with D perhaps matching TRBD2 (6 bases). Sequenced: peripheral blood. The CDR3 spells CASSQVRRGSAYEQYF. In DNA, the CDR3 is TGCGCCAGCAGCCAAGTACGGCGGGGCTCTGCCTACGAGCAGTACTTC.